This TCR beta chain came from a study of identical twins listed by TCRdb under 2016. For the wider study: TCR alpha and beta repertoires from monozygotic twins, unrelated adults of various ages and cord blood were deep-sequenced to test whether fetal clonotypes persist. To rule out contamination, replicate twin experiments were performed at different times with different library preparation protocols.

CDR3 length: 15 amino acids, cysteine to phenylalanine. Only CDR3 DNA is held: 45 bases, read in frame from base 1. V is clipped by 1 base and J by 4 bases, and the sequence between their germline boundaries is 12 bases long. The method behind the library was 5' RACE. Sequenced on an Illumina HiSeq 2000. Template switching introduced a universal primer binding site; the final cDNA contained a unique molecular identifier, enabling accurate counting of TCR cDNA molecules. First-strand cDNA for TCR alpha and beta chains was synthesized from specific primers in the conserved constant-segment region. To control for contamination, every cDNA library carried two barcodes: a SMART-Mk sample barcode plus Illumina barcodes. Two successive PCR steps introduced TruSeq adapter sequences along with Illumina sample barcodes. The TCR alpha and beta cDNA libraries were sequenced on the Illumina HiSeq platform using custom primers. The paper's processing steps were these. Unique molecular identifiers were extracted from raw reads with MiGEC, and CDR3 positions were determined with MiXCR. For each individual, recombination models were inferred using an EM algorithm with the repgenHMM and IGoR tools. Shared clonotype analysis was performed with the tcR package in R, normalizing sharing by the product of cloneset sizes. To study raw recombination free of thymic and clonal selection effects, out-of-frame nonproductive sequences were analyzed. TCRdb trimmed the raw reads at Q25, called clones with MiXCR and kept productive beta chains. When rows share a CDR3 protein, they turn into one entry using the most common DNA and genes. What appears here as the V and J calls and clone size reflects TCRdb's work, not the paper's. The sample data list under 250,000 distinct CDR3 sequences, and around a tenth of these were observed just once. The biggest ten clones account for 5.1% of the sample.

This clonotype was seen a handful of times. The antigen this receptor binds is unknown. Base qualities are missing; no much larger clone stands one base away. Study-level results and caveats: Compared with coincidental sharing between unrelated individuals, out-of-frame TCR alpha sequences shared between twins had an excess of sequences with low generation probability. Because the same donors could not be followed over many years, conclusions were based on cross-sectional statistical analysis. Recombination models systematically underestimated out-of-frame TCR alpha sharing in monozygotic twins but agreed with sharing between unrelated individuals. Fewer insertions were carried by abundant cord blood beta clonotypes; a weaker similar trend was observed in young adult naive repertoires, while no such trend was observed in memory repertoires. Zero-insertion analyses could be partly confounded by invariant T cells such as MAIT and iNKT, although diverse VJ usage argued against such confounding for most clonotypes. Excess twin sharing in beta out-of-frame sequences was weaker because fewer shared sequences lowered the signal-to-noise ratio.

Only healthy Caucasian donors were included. Miltenyi CD45RO+ enrichment and human naive T-cell isolation kits were used to isolate memory (CD45RO+) and naive T cells from PBMC. The sample was memory (CD45RO+) T cells sorted from blood. The sample's cell subset or site label is to be understood as: CD45RO+ enriched T cells. The rearranged chain carries TRBV12-3 or TRBV12-4 and TRBJ2-3; the D region may be TRBD1 or TRBD2, each matching 5 bases equally. The clonotype comes from a woman under 30 in good health. This receptor has the CDR3 CASSLDRFSADTQYF. The DNA sequence is given as TGTGCCAGCAGTTTAGACAGGTTTAGCGCAGATACGCAGTATTTT.